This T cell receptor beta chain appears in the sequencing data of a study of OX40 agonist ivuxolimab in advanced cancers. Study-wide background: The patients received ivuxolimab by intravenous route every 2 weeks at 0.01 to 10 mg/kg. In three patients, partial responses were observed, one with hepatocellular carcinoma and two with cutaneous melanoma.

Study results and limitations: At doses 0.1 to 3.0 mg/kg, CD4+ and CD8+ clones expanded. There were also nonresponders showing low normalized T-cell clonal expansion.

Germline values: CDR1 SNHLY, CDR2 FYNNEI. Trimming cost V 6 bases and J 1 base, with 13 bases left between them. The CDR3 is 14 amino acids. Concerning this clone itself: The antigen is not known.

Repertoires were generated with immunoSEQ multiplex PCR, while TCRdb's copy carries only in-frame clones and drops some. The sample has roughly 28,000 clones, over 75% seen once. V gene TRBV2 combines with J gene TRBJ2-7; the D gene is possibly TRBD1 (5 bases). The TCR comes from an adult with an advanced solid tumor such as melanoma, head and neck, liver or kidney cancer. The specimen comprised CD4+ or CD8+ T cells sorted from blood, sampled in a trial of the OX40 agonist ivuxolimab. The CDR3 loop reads CASRPDRASYEQYF. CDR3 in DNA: TGTGCCAGCAGACCAGACAGAGCTTCCTACGAGCAGTACTTC.